These T cell receptor beta chains were read from a single sample in a study of T-cell reconstitution after alpha-beta-depleted transplantation in children. Each CDR3 protein gets one entry after TCRdb re-called the PCR reads with MiXCR. The sample records some 100,000 distinct CDR3 sequences, around 15% being singletons. Sequenced material: PBMCs, mostly from graft donor cells, taken 180 days after TCRalphabeta/CD19-depleted stem cell transplant. The origin of the receptors is a male patient between 2 and 10 years old who had a stem cell transplant for acute lymphoblastic leukemia, so the T cells may come from the graft donor. The CDR3 runs from the conserved cysteine through the conserved F or W. D genes are given only for firm matches. The size field is filled for only some rows; it gives once, few, many or a size class.

TRBV20-1	NA	TRBD1	TRBJ2-7	CSARVGTGLPEQYF	TGCAGTGCTAGAGTTGGGACAGGGTTACCCGAGCAGTACTTC
TRBV2	few	NA	TRBJ2-3	CASTAGRSGTDTQYF	TGTGCCAGCACGGCAGGGCGGTCGGGAACAGATACGCAGTATTTT
TRBV10-1	NA	NA	TRBJ1-1	CASSEGLRTEAFF	TGCGCCAGCAGTGAGGGACTCCGCACTGAAGCTTTCTTT
TRBV13	few	TRBD1	TRBJ1-6	CASSHGTENSPLHF	TGTGCCAGCAGCCACGGGACAGAAAATTCACCCCTCCACTTT
TRBV9	many	TRBD1	TRBJ2-7	CASSVLGTGGSEQYF	TGTGCCAGCAGCGTCCTCGGGACAGGGGGCAGCGAGCAGTACTTC
TRBV20-1	few	TRBD1	TRBJ1-1	CSAREPRTGRPEAFF	TGCAGTGCTAGAGAACCAAGGACAGGGCGGCCTGAAGCTTTCTTT
TRBV12-3/TRBV12-4	few	TRBD1	TRBJ1-6	CASSLRGQVHSPLHF	TGTGCCAGCAGTTTGAGGGGACAGGTCCATTCACCCCTCCACTTT
TRBV6-5	NA	NA	TRBJ1-3	CASSYSGGGSGNTIYF	TGTGCCAGCAGTTATAGCGGAGGGGGGTCTGGAAACACCATATATTTT
TRBV5-1	few	TRBD2	TRBJ2-3	CASSLRAGGRTDTQYF	TGCGCCAGCAGCTTGAGGGCGGGGGGCCGCACAGATACGCAGTATTTT
TRBV6-4	many	NA	TRBJ2-3	CASSDSIGVWPGEDF	TGTGCCAGCAGTGACTCGATAGGTGTCTGGCCCGGGGAGGATTTT
TRBV6-1	NA	TRBD1	TRBJ2-7	CASSPGTGDSYEQYF	TGTGCCAGCAGCCCCGGGACAGGGGACTCCTACGAGCAGTACTTC
TRBV12-3/TRBV12-4	few	NA	TRBJ1-5	CASSLQTNQPQHF	TGTGCCAGCAGTTTACAGACCAATCAGCCCCAGCATTTT
TRBV5-1	NA	TRBD1	TRBJ2-1	CASSSTPRDRGHDEQFF	TGCGCCAGCAGCTCAACACCCCGGGACAGGGGGCACGATGAGCAGTTCTTC
TRBV3-1	many	TRBD2	TRBJ2-1	CASSQLAGDEQFF	TGTGCCAGCAGCCAACTAGCGGGAGATGAGCAGTTCTTC
TRBV19	few	TRBD1	TRBJ1-1	CASSISRTGVLTNTEAFF	TGTGCCAGTAGTATCAGTCGGACAGGGGTACTAACGAACACTGAAGCTTTCTTT
TRBV7-2	NA	TRBD1	TRBJ2-7	CASGQGELYEQYF	TGTGCCAGCGGACAGGGCGAACTCTACGAGCAGTACTTC
TRBV5-1	NA	NA	TRBJ2-2	CASSLGYSNTGELFF	TGCGCCAGCAGCTTAGGGTACTCAAACACCGGGGAGCTGTTTTTT
TRBV29-1	many	TRBD1	TRBJ1-1	CSVDLGRGRSAFF	TGCAGCGTTGACTTGGGCAGGGGGCGATCAGCTTTCTTT
TRBV24-1	few	NA	TRBJ2-2	CATSGSVNTGELFF	TGTGCCACCAGTGGATCAGTGAACACCGGGGAGCTGTTTTTT
TRBV11-2	few	TRBD1	TRBJ1-2	CASSSSRDSGGYTF	TGTGCCAGCAGCTCCTCCCGGGACAGCGGAGGCTACACCTTC
TRBV11-1	NA	NA	TRBJ2-5	CASSFVGVRGREETQYF	TGTGCCAGCAGCTTCGTCGGAGTCCGGGGACGCGAAGAGACCCAGTACTTC
TRBV5-1	NA	TRBD2	TRBJ2-6	CASGPWGGGSGANVLTF	TGCGCCAGCGGACCGTGGGGGGGAGGCTCTGGGGCCAACGTCCTGACTTTC